This entry lists 4 T cell receptor beta chains sequenced from one sample in a study of blood T cell repertoires in COVID-19. The data were produced by immunoSEQ multiplex PCR, yet TCRdb's version contains in-frame clones alone and is incomplete. The table has around 47,000 clones, around nine tenths seen once. Source material: peripheral blood. The origin of the receptors is an older man with active or convalescent COVID-19.

J is TRBJ1-2 and V is TRBV18; D gene ambiguous. Germline V gene sequence: CDR1 KGHSH, CDR2 LQKENI. The V and J ends lost 3 bases and 8 bases respectively, with 13 bases between them. The CDR3 contains 13 residues. CDR3 DNA sequence: TGTGCCAGCTCACCTATGATCACGGAGGGCTACACCTTC. It translates to CASSPMITEGYTF.

The V gene is TRBV29-1, the J gene TRBJ1-2, with D possibly TRBD1 on 5 matching bases. CDR3 length equals 12 residues. The V gene lost 6 bases and the J gene lost 1 base, with 9 bases spanning the gap. CDR1 and CDR2 (germline): SQVTM, ANQGSEA. The CDR3 sequence: CSVRGSNYGYTF. CDR3 sequence (DNA): TGCAGCGTCCGGGGGAGTAACTATGGCTACACCTTC.

J is TRBJ1-1 and V is TRBV4-1; D gene ambiguous. Germline lookup yields CDR1 MGHRA and CDR2 YSYEKL. This CDR3 region has 15 residues. Trimming removed 4 bases from V and 0 bases from J, with 12 bases in between. The CDR3 DNA sequence: TGCGCCAGCAGCCTGGGAGGGATCATGAACACTGAAGCTTTCTTT. Protein sequence: CASSLGGIMNTEAFF.

The rearrangement joins TRBV4-2 to TRBJ2-2; D is possibly TRBD2 (5 bases). Germline V gives CDR1 LGHNA, CDR2 YNFKEQ. The CDR3 loop spans 16 amino acids. Trimming took 3 bases from V and 4 from J, leaving 15 bases between them. The CDR3 protein is CASSQTTPPFTGELFF. CDR3 sequence (DNA): TGTGCCAGCAGCCAGACTACCCCCCCCTTCACCGGGGAGCTGTTTTTT.